A selection of T cell receptor beta chains follows, all from one sample in a study of cytomegalovirus exposure and HLA in healthy donors. This table comes from immunoSEQ multiplex PCR, and its TCRdb copy is limited to in-frame clones, with some not included. This table has 100,000 to 150,000 clones, more than 60% appearing once. Material: PBMCs. All receptors derive from a woman aged 18 to 35 in good health and CMV-seronegative. The CDR3 runs from the conserved cysteine through the conserved F or W. The D gene is left open where the match is weak. Only some rows state a clone size, as once, few, many or a class for expanded clones.

.	TRBJ2-7	TRBD2	TRBV7-8	CASSPRLAALSYEQYF	TGTGCCAGCAGCCCCCGACTAGCGGCCCTCTCCTACGAGCAGTACTTC
once	TRBJ1-1	TRBD1	TRBV29-1	CSVARTGEGTEAFF	TGCAGCGTCGCCCGGACAGGGGAAGGGACTGAAGCTTTCTTT
few	TRBJ2-7	TRBD2	TRBV6-5	CASSYSGAGYEQYF	TGTGCCAGCAGTTACTCGGGAGCGGGGTACGAGCAGTACTTC
.	TRBJ2-3	TRBD2	TRBV30	CAWSVLAGSTDTQYF	TGTGCCTGGAGTGTACTAGCGGGAAGCACAGATACGCAGTATTTT
.	TRBJ2-1	TRBD1	TRBV5-4	CASSSAQGDYNEQFF	TGTGCCAGCAGCTCCGCCCAGGGGGACTACAATGAGCAGTTCTTC
.	TRBJ2-7	TRBD2	TRBV12-5	CASGLVLTSGRDNYEQYF	TGTGCTAGTGGTTTGGTCTTAACTAGCGGGAGAGACAACTACGAGCAGTACTTC
once	TRBJ2-3	.	TRBV5-4	CASSLPQGSTDTQYF	TGTGCCAGCAGCTTGCCTCAGGGATCCACAGATACGCAGTATTTT
.	TRBJ2-1	.	TRBV7-9	CASSPSSWEQFF	TGTGCCAGCAGCCCAAGTAGTTGGGAGCAGTTCTTC
.	TRBJ2-2	.	TRBV7-2	CASSPGLTDTGELFF	TGTGCCAGCAGCCCGGGGTTGACGGACACCGGGGAGCTGTTTTTT
few	TRBJ2-1	.	TRBV19	CASTRRGARLGEQFF	TGTGCCAGTACCCGCCGGGGAGCTCGCCTCGGTGAGCAGTTCTTC
.	TRBJ2-5	TRBD1	TRBV4-1	CASSPVAGQGVQETQYF	TGCGCCAGCAGCCCCGTGGCGGGACAGGGGGTCCAAGAGACCCAGTACTTC
.	TRBJ1-1	TRBD1	TRBV7-9	CASSSTDRESTEAFF	TGTGCCAGCAGCTCGACGGACAGGGAGAGTACTGAAGCTTTCTTT
.	TRBJ1-2	TRBD1	TRBV11-2	CASSLGQGFYGYTF	TGTGCCAGCAGCTTGGGACAGGGATTCTATGGCTACACCTTC
.	TRBJ2-2	TRBD2	TRBV7-6	CASSFTGRSTGELFF	TGTGCCAGCAGCTTCACCGGGAGGAGCACCGGGGAGCTGTTTTTT
.	TRBJ1-5	.	TRBV5-1	CASSLGGLGSQPQHF	TGCGCCAGCAGCTTGGGAGGGTTAGGGTCTCAGCCCCAGCATTTT
few	TRBJ1-1	.	TRBV4-1	CASSQEGARMNTEAFF	TGCGCCAGCAGCCAAGAGGGGGCGCGGATGAACACTGAAGCTTTCTTT
.	TRBJ1-1	.	TRBV25-1	CASSEVTKPHSEAFF	TGTGCCAGCAGTGAAGTAACCAAGCCCCACAGTGAAGCTTTCTTT
few	TRBJ2-7	.	TRBV25-1	CASSESLMREYEQYF	TGTGCCAGCAGTGAATCCCTAATGAGAGAATACGAGCAGTACTTC
.	TRBJ2-3	TRBD1	TRBV6-5	CASTEDRDTDTQYF	TGTGCCAGCACCGAGGACAGGGACACAGATACGCAGTATTTT
.	TRBJ1-2	.	TRBV4-1	CASSQGLGQQNYGYTF	TGCGCCAGCAGCCAAGGATTAGGACAGCAGAACTATGGCTACACCTTC
.	TRBJ2-7	.	TRBV7-2	CASSLYYEQYF	TGTGCCAGCAGCTTATATTACGAGCAGTACTTC
.	TRBJ2-5	.	TRBV12-5	CASALEETQYF	TGTGCTAGTGCCTTGGAGGAGACCCAGTACTTC
.	TRBJ1-1	TRBD1	TRBV11-2	CASSLGSLGGRRTEAFF	TGTGCCAGCAGCTTAGGTTCGCTAGGGGGCCGGCGCACTGAAGCTTTCTTT
.	TRBJ2-7	TRBD2	TRBV7-2	CASNLPGLAGGWEQYF	TGTGCCAGCAACCTTCCGGGACTAGCGGGAGGATGGGAGCAGTACTTC
.	TRBJ1-6	TRBD1	TRBV6-5	CASSSLDRGNSPLHF	TGTGCCAGCAGTTCCCTCGACAGGGGTAATTCACCCCTCCACTTT
.	TRBJ2-7	TRBD2	TRBV7-9	CSSSLGRGLAGPYEQYF	TGTTCCAGCAGCTTAGGGAGGGGACTAGCGGGGCCCTACGAGCAGTACTTC
.	TRBJ1-3	.	TRBV10-3	CAIRGDTGSSGNTIYF	TGTGCCATCAGGGGGGACACAGGGAGCTCTGGAAACACCATATATTTT
.	TRBJ1-6	.	TRBV18	CASSPSSYNSPLHF	TGTGCCAGCTCACCGAGCTCCTATAATTCACCCCTCCACTTT
.	TRBJ1-1	TRBD1	TRBV5-6	CATKQGRNTEAFF	TGTGCCACTAAACAGGGGAGGAACACTGAAGCTTTCTTT
few	TRBJ2-7	.	TRBV6-4	CASTPRYRGYEQYF	TGTGCCAGCACCCCACGCTATCGGGGCTACGAGCAGTACTTC
.	TRBJ1-5	.	TRBV21-1	CASTGESPQHF	TGTGCCAGCACAGGTGAATCGCCCCAGCATTTT
.	TRBJ1-1	.	TRBV19	CASSIDRNTEAFF	TGTGCCAGTAGTATAGACAGGAACACTGAAGCTTTCTTT
.	TRBJ2-2	TRBD2	TRBV5-1	CASSQGSGSTGELFF	TGCGCCAGCAGCCAAGGGAGCGGGAGCACCGGGGAGCTGTTTTTT
.	TRBJ2-3	TRBD2	TRBV2	CASSANRLAGGEDTQYF	TGTGCCAGCAGTGCTAATCGACTAGCGGGGGGGGAAGATACGCAGTATTTT
.	TRBJ2-1	TRBD2	TRBV14	CASSPGLAGVNEQFF	TGTGCCAGCAGCCCGGGACTAGCGGGAGTAAATGAGCAGTTCTTC
.	TRBJ2-5	.	TRBV30	CAWTHRQTQYF	TGTGCCTGGACACACCGTCAGACCCAGTACTTC
.	TRBJ2-7	TRBD1	TRBV28	CASSIPGQGANEQYF	TGTGCCAGCAGTATCCCGGGACAGGGGGCCAACGAGCAGTACTTC
.	TRBJ1-1	.	TRBV30	CAWSAVDTEAFF	TGTGCCTGGAGTGCTGTTGACACTGAAGCTTTCTTT
.	TRBJ2-7	TRBD1	TRBV5-6	CASSSDRNFYEQYF	TGTGCCAGCAGCTCGGACAGGAACTTCTACGAGCAGTACTTC
once	TRBJ2-1	.	TRBV21-1	CASSPRTSGRGDEQFF	TGTGCCAGCAGCCCGCGGACTAGCGGGAGAGGGGATGAGCAGTTCTTC
few	TRBJ2-7	.	TRBV18	CASSPSDSRAQYF	TGTGCCAGCTCACCATCGGACTCAAGGGCGCAGTACTTC
.	TRBJ2-3	TRBD1	TRBV30	CAWSQTGGGTDTQYF	TGTGCCTGGAGTCAAACAGGGGGCGGCACAGATACGCAGTATTTT
once	TRBJ2-2	TRBD1	TRBV18	CASSPDRGFTGELFF	TGTGCCAGCTCACCAGACAGGGGATTCACCGGGGAGCTGTTTTTT
once	TRBJ2-1	TRBD1	TRBV7-2	CASSLRRDRKFF	TGTGCCAGCAGCTTACGCCGGGACAGGAAGTTCTTC
.	TRBJ1-3	.	TRBV25-1	CASRSGGNTIYF	TGTGCCAGCAGATCAGGGGGAAACACCATATATTTT
.	TRBJ2-1	TRBD2	TRBV19	CASSEGLGDEQFF	TGTGCCAGTAGCGAAGGACTAGGAGATGAGCAGTTCTTC
.	TRBJ2-5	.	TRBV18	CASSPRGSETQYF	TGTGCCAGCTCACCTCGGGGGTCGGAGACCCAGTACTTC
.	TRBJ2-5	.	TRBV29-1	CSVELWEKNSGETQYF	TGCAGCGTTGAATTGTGGGAAAAGAACTCGGGGGAGACCCAGTACTTC
.	TRBJ2-1	TRBD2	TRBV5-1	CASSLAGVSYNEQFF	TGCGCCAGCAGCTTAGCGGGAGTGTCGTACAATGAGCAGTTCTTC
few	TRBJ1-4	.	TRBV15	CATSPRTTAATNEKLFF	TGTGCCACCAGCCCGCGAACGACAGCTGCAACTAATGAAAAACTGTTTTTT